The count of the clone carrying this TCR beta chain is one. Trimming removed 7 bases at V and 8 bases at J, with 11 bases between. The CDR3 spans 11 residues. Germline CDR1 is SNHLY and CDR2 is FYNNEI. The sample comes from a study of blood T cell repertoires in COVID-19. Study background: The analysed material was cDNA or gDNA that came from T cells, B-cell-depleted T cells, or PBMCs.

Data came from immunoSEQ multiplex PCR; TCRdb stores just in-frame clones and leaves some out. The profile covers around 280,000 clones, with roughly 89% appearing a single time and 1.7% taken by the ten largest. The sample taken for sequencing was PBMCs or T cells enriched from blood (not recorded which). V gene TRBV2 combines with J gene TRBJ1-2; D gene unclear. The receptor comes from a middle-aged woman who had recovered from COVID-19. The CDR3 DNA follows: TGTGCCAGCACATCGGTTCGGGGCTACACCTTC. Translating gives CASTSVRGYTF.